Each of the 18 T cell receptor beta chains below was sequenced from the same sample in a study of CXCR3-negative and CXCR3-positive naive CD8 T cells. cDNA libraries for TRB were generated by 5' RACE incorporating UMI labels. Using the 5' RACE reads, TCRdb records one entry per CDR3 protein without DNA. With about 57,000 distinct CDR3 sequences in the sample, the ten largest clones hold about 20%. Sequenced: memory CD8+ T cells from blood. These receptors originate from a human donor in good health. Some clones in this sample may be carry-over from other donors' samples.

The CDR3: CSARDLSGSYEQYF. V is TRBV20-1 and J is TRBJ2-7; TCRdb gives TRBD2 as the D gene, but with no DNA this cannot be confirmed. Germline V gene data show CDR1 as DFQATT and CDR2 as SNEGSKA (reference sequence). The CDR3 contains 14 residues.

This chain connects TRBV20-1 to TRBJ2-3; the TCRdb call, TRBD1, lacks DNA for checking. This CDR3 has 15 amino acids. Germline V gene sequence: CDR1 DFQATT, CDR2 SNEGSKA (reference sequence). CDR3 loop: CSASTRRGYPDTQYF.

The chain links TRBV15 to TRBJ2-5; TCRdb indicates TRBD2, and absent DNA this call remains unverified. This CDR3 region has 17 residues. Looked up from germline, CDR1 is LNHNV and CDR2 is YYDKDF (reference sequence). The CDR3 here is CATSRDRLAGVQETQYF.

The chain has TRBV20-1 and TRBJ1-2; the D call from TCRdb, TRBD1, cannot be confirmed without DNA. This CDR3 comprises 13 residues. The germline CDR1 and CDR2 sequences are DFQATT and SNEGSKA (reference sequence). CDR3 residues: CSARPRANYGYTF.

V is TRBV28 and J is TRBJ2-7; lacking DNA, the TRBD1 call made by TCRdb goes unchecked. Germline V lookup: CDR1 MDHEN, CDR2 SYDVKM. The CDR3 totals 14 residues. This CDR3 reads CASSLRDSTYEQYF.

V is TRBV7-2 and J is TRBJ2-1; the D gene TCRdb calls, TRBD1, cannot be checked with no DNA. Per the germline V gene, CDR1 is SGHTA and CDR2 is FQGNSA. The CDR3 runs to 15 residues. CDR3 amino acids: CASSPGVRSWNEQFF.

The chain is built from TRBV29-1 and TRBJ1-1. Germline assignment: CDR1 SQVTM and CDR2 ANQGSEA. There are 12 residues in the CDR3. The CDR3: CSVEAENTEAFF.

The chain employs TRBV3-1 and TRBJ1-5. The length of the CDR3 is 14 residues. From germline, CDR1 is LGHDT and CDR2 YNNKEL (reference sequence). The CDR3 region is CASSQGPGVQPQHF.

The chain couples TRBV20-1 to TRBJ1-2. This CDR3 is built from 15 residues. The germline V gene has CDR1 DFQATT and CDR2 SNEGSKA (reference sequence). CDR3 residues: CSARARTLGNYGYTF.

The gene calls are TRBV29-1 and TRBJ2-1; TCRdb designates TRBD1, a call that cannot be tested without DNA. Germline CDR1 SQVTM, CDR2 ANQGSEA. This CDR3 has 15 amino acids. The CDR3 sequence is CSVEDAGQGQLEQFF.

The rearrangement uses TRBV7-2 and TRBJ1-2; the D call from TCRdb, TRBD1, cannot be confirmed without DNA. The V gene's germline CDR1 is SGHTA and CDR2 FQGNSA. This CDR3 contains 15 residues. CDR3: CASSESGGANYGYTF.

This rearrangement joins TRBV29-1 to TRBJ1-1; there is no DNA to check the TCRdb D call of TRBD1. The CDR3 is 14 residues long. Germline V CDR1 and CDR2: SQVTM, ANQGSEA. The CDR3 spells CSVVGQVMNTEAFF.

CDR3 amino acids: CASMGAVQNEKLFF. The rearrangement joins TRBV6-6 to TRBJ1-4. The CDR3 extends over 14 amino acids. The V gene's germline CDR1 is MNHNY and CDR2 SVGAGI (reference sequence).

The rearrangement links TRBV13 to TRBJ1-1; checking the TCRdb D call of TRBD1 is not possible without DNA. Germline V gene sequence: CDR1 PRHDT, CDR2 FYEKMQ (reference sequence). This CDR3 has 15 amino acids. The CDR3 reads CASSHQGQGETEAFF.

The chain couples TRBV4-1 to TRBJ2-3. CDR3 length equals 15 residues. Germline loops: CDR1 MGHRA, CDR2 YSYEKL. Here the CDR3 reads CASSQESRKYDTQYF.

CDR3 region: CASSPGLLNEQFF. The chain employs TRBV7-2 and TRBJ2-1. The CDR3 totals 13 residues. CDR1 and CDR2 (germline): SGHTA, FQGNSA.

The V call is TRBV6-5, the J call TRBJ1-5; there is no DNA to check the TCRdb D call of TRBD1. This CDR3 is 17 amino acids long. Germline V gene sequence: CDR1 MNHEY, CDR2 SVGAGI. CDR3 protein: CASSYDYPGTENQPQHF.

CDR3 in amino acids: CSVESTSPIYEQYF. V is TRBV29-1 and J is TRBJ2-7; there is no DNA to check the TCRdb D call of TRBD2. In germline, CDR1 is SQVTM, CDR2 ANQGSEA. The CDR3 has 14 amino acids.